This is a list of T cell receptor beta chains from one sample in a study of T-cell reconstitution after alpha-beta-depleted transplantation in children. One entry per CDR3 protein, called by TCRdb with MiXCR from the PCR reads. The repertoire includes fewer than 500,000 distinct CDR3 sequences, over 40% of them detected once, and about 30% sits in the top ten. This sample comprised PBMCs, obtained before TCRalphabeta/CD19-depleted stem cell transplant. All receptors derive from a girl aged 2 to 10 with aplastic anemia, due to receive a stem cell transplant. Both conserved end residues are trimmed from each CDR3. Clone size appears in some rows only: once, few, many, or a class for an expanded clone.

CDR3aa: ASSSTGTGGHEQF
v_gene: TRBV28
j_gene: TRBJ2-1
abundance: once

CDR3aa: ASSIPPTSRKF
v_gene: TRBV19
j_gene: TRBJ2-1
abundance: few

CDR3aa: ASSLETSGRAVYEQY
v_gene: TRBV7-6
j_gene: TRBJ2-7
abundance: NA

CDR3aa: SVDFPRTKRQNEQF
v_gene: TRBV29-1
j_gene: TRBJ2-1
abundance: NA

CDR3aa: ASSFRARGQNNEQF
v_gene: TRBV7-3
j_gene: TRBJ2-1
abundance: NA

CDR3aa: ASSLTGEHGYT
v_gene: TRBV5-1
j_gene: TRBJ1-2
abundance: many

CDR3aa: ASSFYTGTRLSEQY
v_gene: TRBV28
j_gene: TRBJ2-7
abundance: NA

CDR3aa: ASSLAAGSGPSYEQY
v_gene: TRBV7-2
j_gene: TRBJ2-7
abundance: many

CDR3aa: ASSLESYLSSGANVLT
v_gene: TRBV5-5
j_gene: TRBJ2-6
abundance: many

CDR3aa: ASSLGVLADTQY
v_gene: TRBV7-2
j_gene: TRBJ2-3
abundance: few

CDR3aa: ASSQGINEKLF
v_gene: TRBV4-2
j_gene: TRBJ1-4
abundance: NA

CDR3aa: ASSSDPLH
v_gene: TRBV7-9
j_gene: TRBJ1-6
abundance: NA

CDR3aa: SAEGLAGYNEQF
v_gene: TRBV20-1
j_gene: TRBJ2-1
abundance: NA

CDR3aa: AITAGDTQY
v_gene: TRBV10-3
j_gene: TRBJ2-3
abundance: NA

CDR3aa: ASSDRAGINYNEQF
v_gene: TRBV5-1
j_gene: TRBJ2-1
abundance: many